Below, one TCR beta chain is given with its context. Original data processing: Estimation of nucleated cell counts was performed using reference gene primer amplification. Clones were sequenced by immunoSEQ multiplex PCR, and TCRdb holds only the in-frame ones, with some missing. V and J calls and clone size are given by that table; D and trimming were obtained from the DNA. This sample has 190,000 or so clones, with around nine tenths found just once. The data derive from a study of blood T cell repertoires in COVID-19. The material sequenced was peripheral blood. This TCR derives from a middle-aged man with active or convalescent COVID-19.

The CDR3 protein is CASSQGLAAFEQYF. The CDR3 nucleotides are TGTGCCAGCAGCCAGGGACTAGCGGCCTTCGAGCAGTACTTC. V and J are TRBV5-4 and TRBJ2-7; 11 bases map to TRBD2. Trimming cost V 4 bases and J 6 bases; bases outside gene matches: 6. The CDR3 runs to 14 residues. The germline V gene encodes CDR1 SGHNT and CDR2 YYREEE (reference sequence).